The 17 T cell receptor beta chains below come from one sample, sequenced in a study of vaccination and CD4 T cells after COVID-19. Treatment in this sample: roughly 11-day PBMC culture with coronavirus spike peptide pools or control peptides (ViraFEST assay). Oncomine TCR Beta short-read sequencing was applied to DNA from cultured CD4+ T cells. TCRdb processed the PCR reads anew with MiXCR; each CDR3 protein has one entry. The sample shows several thousand distinct CDR3 sequences, 73% of them seen only once. These receptors' targets are unknown. The sequenced sample was CD4+ T cells from blood, cultured in vitro. The source of these receptors is a human donor who had recovered from COVID-19.

This sequence joins TRBV7-2 and TRBJ2-3; the D call may be TRBD1 or TRBD2 (5 bases each). V lost 6 bases and J lost 1, with 14 bases in between. The length of the CDR3 is 15 residues. Germline-derived CDR1 and CDR2 are SGHTA and FQGNSA. DNA of the CDR3: TGTGCCAGCAGTGGGGGAGTTATGGGCACAGATACGCAGTATTTT. It encodes CASSGGVMGTDTQYF.

The gene calls are TRBV10-3 and TRBJ1-2; D is unresolved. This CDR3 comprises 13 residues. Trimming left V 0 bases short and J 9 bases short, with 11 bases between. The germline V gene has CDR1 ENHRY and CDR2 SYGVKD. Here the CDR3 reads CAISESPQSRYTF. CDR3 coding DNA: TGTGCCATCAGTGAGTCCCCACAGAGCCGCTACACCTTC.

By share, this clonotype counts as medium-sized. The rearrangement uses TRBV2 and TRBJ1-6; D perhaps matches TRBD1 (6 bases). This CDR3 has 14 residues. Per germline, CDR1 SNHLY and CDR2 FYNNEI. V lost 3 bases to trimming and J lost 10 bases, with 13 bases between them. CDR3 sequence (DNA): TGTGCCAGCAGTGAGGCAGGGGATCGGTCACCCCTCCACTTT. Protein sequence: CASSEAGDRSPLHF.

This clonotype has a single count. The chain combines TRBV7-2 with TRBJ1-1; D not certain. This CDR3 has 14 residues. The germline V gene encodes CDR1 SGHTA and CDR2 FQGNSA. Trimming shortened V by 1 base and J by 5 bases, and 11 bases separated the two germline ends. As DNA, the CDR3 is TGTGCCAGCAGCTTAGTGATGGAGGGTACTGAAGCTTTCTTT. Protein sequence: CASSLVMEGTEAFF.

This clonotype was detected only a few times. The chain couples TRBV6-1 to TRBJ1-6; 9 nucleotides align to TRBD1. Germline CDR1 and CDR2: MNHNS and SASEGT. V shed 10 bases and J 9 bases; nucleotides not matched to a gene: 7. CDR3 size: 13 residues. As DNA, the CDR3 is TGTGCCATACAGGGGGCTGTCGTTTCACCCCTCCACTTT. Its protein is CAIQGAVVSPLHF.

V and J are TRBV11-3 and TRBJ1-1; no clear D gene. The ends were cut back, 3 bases at V and 0 bases at J, with 11 bases in the middle. CDR1 is SGHNT and CDR2 is YENEEA in the germline V gene. The CDR3 has 15 amino acids. The CDR3: CASSFSGSLNTEAFF. The CDR3 bases are TGTGCCAGCAGCTTTTCGGGCAGCCTGAACACTGAAGCTTTCTTT.

The rearrangement joins TRBV28 to TRBJ1-6; 7 nucleotides align to TRBD1. Germline CDR1 is MDHEN and CDR2 is SYDVKM. CDR3 length: 14 residues. J lost 10 bases, V lost 6 bases, and 9 bases had no gene match. CDR3 in amino acids: CASRRQGRPSPLHF. The CDR3 nucleotides read TGTGCCAGCAGACGACAGGGTCGTCCATCACCCCTCCACTTT.

The V gene is TRBV5-8, the J gene TRBJ2-7; D is unresolved. Germline values: CDR1 SGHTS, CDR2 YDEGEE. Trimming removed 4 bases from V and 3 bases from J, with 8 bases in between. CDR3 length equals 12 residues. The CDR3 bases are TGTGCCAGCAGCAGAAACTACTACGAGCAGTACTTC. This translates into CASSRNYYEQYF. Based on the CDR3 plus reference TRBV5-8 and TRBJ2-7, the full variable domain is EAGVTQSPTHLIKTRGQQATLRCSPISGHTSVYWYQQALGLGLQFLLWYDEGEERNRGNFPPRFSGRQFPNYSSELNVNALELEDSALYLCASSRNYYEQYFGPGTRLTVT.

This clonotype was counted between two and nine times. The gene calls are TRBV11-3 and TRBJ2-7; possible D gene TRBD1, 5 bases. The V gene lost 5 bases and the J gene lost 3 bases, with 14 bases spanning the gap. The germline gives CDR1 SGHNT, CDR2 YENEEA. This CDR3 region has 14 residues. DNA of the CDR3: TGTGCCAGCAGCCCAAGGGGTGGATACTACGAGCAGTACTTC. As protein: CASSPRGGYYEQYF.

The V call is TRBV18, the J call TRBJ2-5; D gene uncertain. The CDR3 consists of 13 residues. V gave up 2 bases and J gave up 5 bases, with 9 bases separating them. The V gene's germline CDR1 is KGHSH and CDR2 LQKENI. The CDR3 DNA follows: TGTGCCAGCTCACCAGAGCTGGGGGAGACCCAGTACTTC. Translating it yields CASSPELGETQYF.

For this clonotype: One end of the junction fails to match germline, which may point to a read error. The CDR3 region has the DNA TGTGCCAGCAGTTCCGCAGCGCGAACTGGAATGTTC. Encoded protein: CASSSAARTGMF. The chain couples TRBV27 to TRBJ2-7, with D unclear. Looked up from germline, CDR1 is MNHEY and CDR2 is SMNVEV (reference sequence). The CDR3 totals 12 residues.

The chain joins TRBV6-2 or TRBV6-3 to TRBJ1-5, with a tentative D call TRBD1 (5 bases). V was shortened by 6 bases and J by 3 bases, with 18 bases between the two germline ends. The V gene's germline CDR1 is MNHEY and CDR2 SVGEGT. There are 16 residues in the CDR3. CDR3 in DNA: TGTGCCAGCAGGCAAATGGGGCCGGAATCCAATCAGCCCCAGCATTTT. It specifies CASRQMGPESNQPQHF.

This chain connects TRBV7-9 to TRBJ2-2, with D possibly TRBD2 on 5 matching bases. Germline CDR1 SEHNR, CDR2 FQNEAQ (reference sequence). V lost 3 bases and J 3 bases, leaving 8 bases between the germline ends. The CDR3 loop spans 14 amino acids. This CDR3 is CASSFFSDTGELFF. The CDR3 region has the DNA TGTGCCAGCAGCTTTTTTAGCGACACCGGGGAGCTGTTTTTT.

The chain couples TRBV20-1 to TRBJ1-5, with a tentative D call TRBD1 (6 bases). Germline V gene sequence: CDR1 DFQATT, CDR2 SNEGSKA (reference sequence). V lost 5 bases and J lost 8, with 19 bases in between. This CDR3 contains 14 residues. The CDR3, as DNA: TGCAGTGCTCAAAGGGGGTCCCAAGGGGAGCCCCAGCATTTT. Translation gives CSAQRGSQGEPQHF.

The chain employs TRBV7-3 and TRBJ2-3, with D perhaps assigned TRBD1 or TRBD2 (5 bases each). CDR1 and CDR2 (germline): SGHTA, FQGTGA. Trimming stripped 3 bases from V and 6 bases from J, with 13 bases between. There are 14 residues in the CDR3. Here the CDR3 reads CASSFRQGGDTQYF. The DNA for the CDR3 is TGTGCCAGCAGCTTTAGGCAGGGCGGGGATACGCAGTATTTT.

The chain combines TRBV28 with TRBJ1-1, with a tentative D call TRBD1 (5 bases). Germline V gene data show CDR1 as MDHEN and CDR2 as SYDVKM. The germline V and J ends were trimmed by 8 bases and 5 bases, with 15 bases remaining between them. This CDR3 comprises 13 residues. CDR3 bases: TGTGCCAGCGGGACCCCTGGGAGAACTGAAGCTTTCTTT. Encoded protein: CASGTPGRTEAFF.

The J gene is TRBJ1-4, the V gene TRBV7-9, with D uncertain. V gave up 3 bases and J gave up 0 bases, with 11 bases separating them. CDR1 SEHNR and CDR2 FQNEAQ come from the germline V gene (reference sequence). The CDR3 contains 16 residues. The CDR3 region is CASSFPTAATNEKLFF. DNA of the CDR3: TGTGCCAGCAGCTTCCCGACCGCTGCAACTAATGAAAAACTGTTTTTT.